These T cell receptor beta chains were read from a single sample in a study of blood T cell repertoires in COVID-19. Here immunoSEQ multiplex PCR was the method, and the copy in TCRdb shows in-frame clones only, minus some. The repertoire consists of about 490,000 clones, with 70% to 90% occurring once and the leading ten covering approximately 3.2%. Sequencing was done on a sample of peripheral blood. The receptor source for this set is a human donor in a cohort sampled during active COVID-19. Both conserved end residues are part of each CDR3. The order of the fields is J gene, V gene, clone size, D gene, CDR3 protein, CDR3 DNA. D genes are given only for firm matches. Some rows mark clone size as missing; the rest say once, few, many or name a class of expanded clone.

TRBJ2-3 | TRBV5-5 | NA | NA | CASSFAADTQYF | TGTGCCAGCAGCTTCGCGGCAGATACGCAGTATTTT
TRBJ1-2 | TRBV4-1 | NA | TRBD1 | CASSQGETGDGGYTF | TGCGCCAGCAGCCAGGGTGAAACAGGGGATGGTGGCTACACCTTC
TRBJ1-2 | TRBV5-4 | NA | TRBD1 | CASSPDRGPIHGYTF | TGTGCCAGCAGCCCGGACAGGGGGCCAATTCATGGCTACACCTTC
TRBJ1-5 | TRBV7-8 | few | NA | CASSLRQGPFNQPQHF | TGTGCCAGCAGCCTCCGGCAGGGGCCATTCAATCAGCCCCAGCATTTT
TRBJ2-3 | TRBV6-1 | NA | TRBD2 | CASSEGLAGGADTQYF | TGTGCCAGCAGTGAAGGCCTAGCGGGAGGGGCAGATACGCAGTATTTT
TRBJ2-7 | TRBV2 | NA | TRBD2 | CASSRGGPQEQYF | TGTGCCAGCAGCCGGGGAGGGCCGCAGGAGCAGTACTTC
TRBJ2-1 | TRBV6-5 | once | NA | CASSYGDFEQFF | TGTGCCAGCAGTTACGGGGACTTTGAGCAGTTCTTC
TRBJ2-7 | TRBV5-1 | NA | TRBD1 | CASTSGTGAYEQYF | TGCGCCAGCACCTCCGGGACAGGGGCGTACGAGCAGTACTTC
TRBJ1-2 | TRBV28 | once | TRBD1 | CASSRGGQGAYGYTF | TGTGCCAGCAGCCGTGGGGGACAGGGGGCCTATGGCTACACCTTC
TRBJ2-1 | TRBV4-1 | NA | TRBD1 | CASSQGRTGYNEQFF | TGCGCCAGCAGCCAAGGGAGGACAGGCTACAATGAGCAGTTCTTC
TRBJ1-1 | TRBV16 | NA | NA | CASSQMRMNTEAFF | TGTGCCAGCAGCCAAATGCGTATGAACACTGAAGCTTTCTTT
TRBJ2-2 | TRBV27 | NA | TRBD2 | CASSFRVAGGPNTGELFF | TGTGCCAGCAGTTTCCGCGTAGCGGGAGGGCCGAACACCGGGGAGCTGTTTTTT
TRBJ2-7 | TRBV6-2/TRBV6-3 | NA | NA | CASSPRQGLGYEQYF | TGTGCCAGCAGTCCCCGGCAGGGACTTGGCTACGAGCAGTACTTC
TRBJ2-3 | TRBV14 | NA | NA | CASSQRWAGRTDTQYF | TGTGCCAGCAGCCAAAGGTGGGCGGGACGCACAGATACGCAGTATTTT
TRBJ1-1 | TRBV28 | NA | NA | CASRTHTPSPGVLGTEAFF | TGTGCCAGCAGAACCCATACCCCTTCACCCGGGGTTTTGGGCACTGAAGCTTTCTTT
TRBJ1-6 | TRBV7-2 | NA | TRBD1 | CASSLAANRGDDSPLHF | TGTGCCAGCAGCTTAGCGGCGAACAGGGGAGACGATTCACCCCTCCACTTT
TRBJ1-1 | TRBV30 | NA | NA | CAWRGRTEAFF | TGTGCCTGGAGAGGGAGGACTGAAGCTTTCTTT
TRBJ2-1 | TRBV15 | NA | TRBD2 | CATRPRPGLAGTPSYNEQFF | TGTGCCACCCGACCACGGCCGGGACTAGCGGGAACCCCCTCCTACAATGAGCAGTTCTTC
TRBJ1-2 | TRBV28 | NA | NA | CASSYTPGLAYGYTF | TGTGCCAGCAGTTACACGCCGGGACTCGCCTATGGCTACACCTTC
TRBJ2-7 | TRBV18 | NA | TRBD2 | CASSPPLAGAYEQYF | TGTGCCAGCTCACCACCACTAGCGGGAGCGTACGAGCAGTACTTC
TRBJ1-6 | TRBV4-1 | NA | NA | CASSQTSFGAYNSPLHF | TGCGCCAGCAGCCAAACGTCCTTCGGGGCCTATAATTCACCCCTCCACTTT
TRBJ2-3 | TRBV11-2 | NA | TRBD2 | CASSLEGLGSDTQYF | TGTGCCAGCAGCTTAGAGGGACTAGGATCAGATACGCAGTATTTT
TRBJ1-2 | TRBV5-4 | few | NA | CASSLGTNYGYTF | TGTGCCAGCAGCCTGGGGACAAACTATGGCTACACCTTC
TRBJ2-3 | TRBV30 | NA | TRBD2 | CAWSVAGGKGTQYF | TGTGCCTGGAGTGTAGCGGGAGGGAAGGGTACGCAGTATTTT
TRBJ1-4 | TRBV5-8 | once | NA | CASSLGQAPLATNEKLFF | TGTGCCAGCAGCCTCGGACAAGCCCCTCTTGCGACTAATGAAAAACTGTTTTTT
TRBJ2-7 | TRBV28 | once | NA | CASSSAGNLVSYEQYF | TGTGCCAGCAGCTCCGCAGGGAATTTAGTCTCCTACGAGCAGTACTTC
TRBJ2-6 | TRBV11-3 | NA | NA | CASSPSGANVLTF | TGTGCCAGCAGCCCATCTGGGGCCAACGTCCTGACTTTC
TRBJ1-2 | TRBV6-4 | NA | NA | CASSQGYGYTF | TGTGCCAGCAGCCAGGGCTATGGCTACACCTTC
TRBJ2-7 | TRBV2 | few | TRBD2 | CASSPGTSGAYEQYF | TGTGCCAGCAGCCCCGGGACTAGCGGCGCCTACGAGCAGTACTTC
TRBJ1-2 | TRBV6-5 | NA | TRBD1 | CASRSTGANGYTF | TGTGCCAGCAGATCTACAGGGGCAAATGGCTACACCTTC
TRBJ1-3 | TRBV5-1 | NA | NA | CASSLSWLVGNTIYF | TGCGCCAGCAGCTTGAGTTGGCTTGTCGGAAACACCATATATTTT
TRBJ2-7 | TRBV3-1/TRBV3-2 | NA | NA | CASSQLPAGLSYEQYF | TGTGCCAGCAGCCAACTACCCGCAGGGCTATCCTACGAGCAGTACTTC